Each of the 15 T cell receptor beta chains below was sequenced from the same sample in a study of cytomegalovirus exposure and HLA in healthy donors. Both 60 Vbeta primers and 13 Jbeta primers went into the PCR. Generated by immunoSEQ multiplex PCR, the TCRdb table keeps only in-frame clones and is missing some. This table holds about 110,000 clones, over 70% found once. The sequencing sample was made of PBMCs. The receptors here all came from a female donor in good health and CMV-seronegative.

The chain couples TRBV18 to TRBJ2-2; D may be TRBD2 (5 bases). The V end lost 3 bases, the J end lost 7 bases, and 15 bases lay between the germline ends. The CDR3 sequence is 15 residues long. Germline-derived CDR1 and CDR2 are KGHSH and LQKENI. The CDR3 DNA reads as TGTGCCAGCTCACCGGGGAGACCGGTCGGCGGGGAGCTGTTTTTT. It encodes CASSPGRPVGGELFF.

CDR3 sequence (DNA): TGTGCCAGCAGCGACCTAACCGGGGAGCTGTTTTTT. Protein sequence: CASSDLTGELFF. The chain uses TRBV9 and TRBJ2-2; D is ambiguous. This CDR3 spans 12 amino acids. Germline CDR1 is SGDLS and CDR2 is YYNGEE. V lost 3 bases and J lost 5, with 5 bases in between.

The chain uses TRBV30 and TRBJ2-7; tentatively, D is TRBD1 (7 bases). Germline CDR1 is GTSNPN and CDR2 is SVGIG (reference sequence). V was pared by 6 bases and J by 5 bases, with 17 bases between. The CDR3 extends over 13 amino acids. CDR3 nucleotides: TGTGCCTGCCTTGGAGGGGGCCTGAACGAGCAGTACTTC. This codes for CACLGGGLNEQYF.

V and J are TRBV10-3 and TRBJ2-3, with D uncertain. Trimming removed 3 bases at V and 3 bases at J, with 10 bases between. Germline loops: CDR1 ENHRY, CDR2 SYGVKD. This CDR3 region has 14 residues. The CDR3 DNA is TGTGCCATCAGTGAAGTCGGTTGGACAGATACGCAGTATTTT. Its translation is CAISEVGWTDTQYF.

The chain has TRBV6-5 and TRBJ1-5, with 7 bases matching TRBD1. The length of the CDR3 is 16 residues. Germline CDR1 reads MNHEY; CDR2 reads SVGAGI. The V segment lost 1 base and the J segment 6 bases; nucleotides outside the gene matches: 9. The DNA for the CDR3 is TGTGCCAGCAGTTACTTCGAGGGGGCGAAGATTCAGCCCCAGCATTTT. This encodes CASSYFEGAKIQPQHF.

The V call is TRBV6-5, the J call TRBJ2-3, with 9 bases that match TRBD1. The trim removed 4 bases at V and 1 base at J, leaving 0 bases unmatched. The CDR3 has 14 residues. Germline loops: CDR1 MNHEY, CDR2 SVGAGI. CDR3 in amino acids: CASSWTGGTDTQYF. CDR3 sequence (DNA): TGTGCCAGCAGTTGGACAGGGGGCACAGATACGCAGTATTTT.

In its sample, this clone was seen once. V and J are TRBV4-1 and TRBJ2-7, with TRBD2 as a possible D gene (6 bases). V lost 4 bases and J lost 3, with 10 bases in between. Per the germline V gene, CDR1 is MGHRA and CDR2 is YSYEKL. CDR3 size: 13 residues. The CDR3 region has the DNA TGCGCCAGCAGCCCGGGACTGTTCTACGAGCAGTACTTC. Translating it yields CASSPGLFYEQYF.

This chain uses TRBV10-3 with TRBJ2-1; 7 bases map to TRBD2. The CDR3 has 17 residues. The germline V gene encodes CDR1 ENHRY and CDR2 SYGVKD. With 2 bases clipped from V and 9 bases from J, the junction kept 16 bases outside the gene matches. CDR3 DNA sequence: TGTGCCATCAGTGAGGATCCTCCTGGGGGAGGGCTAAGTGAGCAGTTCTTC. Translating gives CAISEDPPGGGLSEQFF.

The CDR3 DNA reads TGTGCCAGCAGCTTCGGAGCGGGGAGCTCCTACGAGCAGTACTTC. Translated, it gives CASSFGAGSSYEQYF. The rearrangement uses TRBV7-2 and TRBJ2-7; TRBD2 matches 7 bases. CDR3 length: 15 residues. The V gene end was trimmed by 3 bases and the J gene end by 0 bases; junction bases not matched to a gene: 5. Germline assignment: CDR1 SGHTA and CDR2 FQGNSA.

The chain joins TRBV5-4 to TRBJ2-1, with D unresolved. Per the germline V gene, CDR1 is SGHNT and CDR2 is YYREEE (reference sequence). The CDR3 runs 13 residues. V lost 4 bases and J lost 7, with 12 bases in between. DNA of the CDR3: TGTGCCAGCAGCCTCGACTGGCGAAATGAGCAGTTCTTC. Protein sequence: CASSLDWRNEQFF.

The chain joins TRBV6-1 to TRBJ2-7; TRBD1 aligns across 7 bases. Germline lookup yields CDR1 MNHNS and CDR2 SASEGT. Germline trimming cut 8 bases from V and 9 bases from J; bases unmatched to any gene: 13. The CDR3 sequence is 13 residues long. The CDR3 spells CASATGVGTLQYF. CDR3 coding DNA: TGTGCCAGCGCAACAGGGGTGGGGACGTTGCAGTACTTC.

V and J are TRBV10-3 and TRBJ2-5; 8 bases align to TRBD2. The CDR3 extends over 13 amino acids. V lost 6 bases to trimming and J lost 5 bases; unmatched junction nucleotides: 5. Per the germline V gene, CDR1 is ENHRY and CDR2 is SYGVKD. CDR3 nucleotides: TGTGCCATCAGGGAGGTAGCGGGGGAGACCCAGTACTTC. Encoded protein: CAIREVAGETQYF.

The V call is TRBV4-1, the J call TRBJ2-1; 9 positions match TRBD2. The trim removed 0 bases at V and 8 bases at J, leaving 14 bases unmatched. Germline V gene sequence: CDR1 MGHRA, CDR2 YSYEKL. The CDR3 sequence is 18 residues long. The CDR3 here is CASSQDFAGGPESYEQFF. The DNA of the CDR3 is TGCGCCAGCAGCCAAGATTTCGCGGGAGGGCCCGAAAGCTATGAGCAGTTCTTC.

In nucleotides, the CDR3 is TGTGCCATCAGTGAGTCGGCTAGCGGGAGTAACGAGCAGTACTTC. Translated: CAISESASGSNEQYF. V and J are TRBV10-3 and TRBJ2-7, with 10 bases fitting TRBD2. The V gene's germline CDR1 is ENHRY and CDR2 SYGVKD. The junction had 4 bases not matched to a gene; V was cut back by 0 bases and J by 5 bases. The CDR3 has 15 amino acids.

V gene TRBV7-3 combines with J gene TRBJ2-2; tentatively, D is TRBD2 (5 bases). V dropped 5 bases and J dropped 0 bases, with 16 bases sitting between them. The CDR3 is made up of 17 amino acids. CDR1 is SGHTA and CDR2 is FQGTGA in the germline V gene. For the CDR3, the DNA is TGTGCCAGCAGCCGCGGGCCGCCCGGTACGAACACCGGGGAGCTGTTTTTT. Translation gives CASSRGPPGTNTGELFF.